These 28 T cell receptor beta chains were all obtained from the same sample, sequenced in a study of T-cell memory formation after mild COVID-19. Each CDR3 protein is one row after TCRdb ran MiXCR on the 5' RACE reads. The sample consists of under 550,000 distinct CDR3 sequences, roughly 20% of them appearing once. Sequencing was done on a sample of PBMCs or a T cell subset sorted from them (not recorded which). The receptors shown here come from an adult woman who had mild COVID-19 (a few samples of this study predate the infection). Cell type and time point are not known.

V is TRBV12-3 or TRBV12-4 and J is TRBJ1-1, with D maybe TRBD1 (5 bases). V lost 2 bases to trimming and J lost 5 bases, with 12 bases between them. The CDR3 loop spans 14 amino acids. DNA for the CDR3: TGTGCCAGCAGTTTAATGGAGGGGCGGACTGAAGCTTTCTTT. Its protein product is CASSLMEGRTEAFF.

The chain joins TRBV7-9 to TRBJ2-5, with D possibly TRBD2 on 7 matching bases. Germline V gene sequence: CDR1 SEHNR, CDR2 FQNEAQ (reference sequence). The CDR3 loop spans 15 amino acids. Trimming shortened V by 4 bases and J by 7 bases, and 19 bases separated the two germline ends. CDR3 bases: TGTGCCAGCAGCTCACCCCGAGGGGGGGGCTCGACCCAGTACTTC. This encodes CASSSPRGGGSTQYF.

The J gene is TRBJ2-2, the V gene TRBV7-3; the D gene is possibly TRBD1 (5 bases). The CDR3 is made up of 15 amino acids. CDR1 SGHTA and CDR2 FQGTGA come from the germline V gene. Trimming took off 3 bases at V and 4 bases at J, with 12 bases between the two ends. In DNA, the CDR3 is TGTGCCAGCAGCTTGCAGGGCACGAGCACCGGGGAGCTGTTTTTT. Its protein is CASSLQGTSTGELFF.

V and J are TRBV7-9 and TRBJ2-4; D is perhaps TRBD1 (6 bases). Trimming pared 9 bases from V and 5 bases from J, leaving 20 bases between. From germline, CDR1 is SEHNR and CDR2 FQNEAQ (reference sequence). The CDR3 loop spans 15 amino acids. CDR3 DNA sequence: TGTGCCAGTCGGGCCCCCCGAAAGGGGGAAAACATTCAGTACTTC. This encodes CASRAPRKGENIQYF.

This clonotype was counted many times. The genes are TRBV12-3 or TRBV12-4 and TRBJ2-5; D possibly uses TRBD1 or TRBD2 (6 bases each). The V end lost 5 bases, the J end lost 6 bases, and 16 bases lay between the germline ends. This CDR3 comprises 14 residues. The chain's CDR3 is CASSPDRGRKTQYF. CDR3 in DNA: TGTGCCAGCAGTCCCGATCGGGGGCGAAAGACCCAGTACTTC.

This clonotype showed up just a few times. This sequence joins TRBV5-1 and TRBJ1-1; D uncertain. This CDR3 comprises 14 residues. V was trimmed by 0 bases and J by 3 bases, leaving 9 bases between them. Germline CDR1 reads SGHRS; CDR2 reads YFSETQ. This CDR3 is CASSLEGPDTEAFF. In DNA form, the CDR3 reads TGCGCCAGCAGCTTGGAGGGTCCGGACACTGAAGCTTTCTTT. Looking up the rest from reference TRBV5-1 and TRBJ1-1 gives the full variable domain: KAGVTQTPRYLIKTRGQQVTLSCSPISGHRSVSWYQQTPGQGLQFLFEYFSETQRNKGNFPGRFSGRQFSNSRSEMNVSTLELGDSALYLCASSLEGPDTEAFFGQGTRLTVV.

V and J are TRBV15 and TRBJ2-2, with D hard to call. The CDR3 contains 16 residues. The germline V and J ends were trimmed by 0 bases and 3 bases, with 11 bases remaining between them. Germline V gives CDR1 LNHNV, CDR2 YYDKDF (reference sequence). CDR3 nucleotide sequence: TGTGCCACCAGCAGAGATAGAAGGGCCGACACCGGGGAGCTGTTTTTT. It encodes CATSRDRRADTGELFF.

The V call is TRBV20-1, the J call TRBJ1-1; TRBD1 matches at 7 bases. This CDR3 has 14 residues. From germline, CDR1 is DFQATT and CDR2 SNEGSKA (reference sequence). Unmatched junction bases numbered 8, after V lost 6 bases and J lost 1 base. The CDR3 DNA is TGCAGTGCCCCACGAGGGACAGCGAACACTGAAGCTTTCTTT. It codes for CSAPRGTANTEAFF.

This clonotype was seen only a few times. CDR3 sequence: CASSRGQPDTQYF. The CDR3 DNA follows: TGTGCCAGCAGCCGAGGACAGCCGGATACGCAGTATTTT. The chain employs TRBV7-9 and TRBJ2-3, with D maybe TRBD1 (6 bases). This CDR3 has 13 residues. In germline, CDR1 is SEHNR, CDR2 FQNEAQ (reference sequence). The V end lost 5 bases, the J end lost 6 bases, and 12 bases lay between the germline ends.

The chain combines TRBV29-1 with TRBJ1-2; D remains unclear. From germline, CDR1 is SQVTM and CDR2 ANQGSEA. Trimming left V 2 bases short and J 3 bases short, with 13 bases between. CDR3 length: 14 residues. CDR3 loop: CSVELAGSDYGYTF. The CDR3 DNA is TGCAGCGTTGAACTGGCAGGTAGTGACTATGGCTACACCTTC.

V and J are TRBV12-3 or TRBV12-4 and TRBJ1-1, with D maybe TRBD1 (5 bases). The germline V and J ends were trimmed by 3 bases and 4 bases, with 12 bases remaining between them. The CDR3 is made up of 14 amino acids. For the CDR3, the DNA is TGTGCCAGCAGTTTGGGGGTTGCGGGCACTGAAGCTTTCTTT. It encodes CASSLGVAGTEAFF.

This chain joins TRBV7-3 and TRBJ2-3; the D gene is possibly TRBD2 (5 bases). Trimming took 3 bases from V and 1 from J, leaving 8 bases between them. CDR1 is SGHTA, CDR2 FQGTGA, per germline. CDR3 size: 14 residues. In DNA, the CDR3 is TGTGCCAGCAGCTTCCTCGGGGGCACAGATACGCAGTATTTT. Its protein product is CASSFLGGTDTQYF.

The V gene is TRBV30, the J gene TRBJ2-5; D perhaps matches TRBD1 (5 bases). Trimming pared 4 bases from V and 7 bases from J, leaving 13 bases between. The CDR3 contains 12 residues. The germline V gene has CDR1 GTSNPN and CDR2 SVGIG (reference sequence). CDR3: CAWKGPGGTQYF. The CDR3 region has the DNA TGTGCCTGGAAGGGGCCTGGCGGGACCCAGTACTTC.

This clonotype was seen more than once but under ten times. The chain employs TRBV7-6 and TRBJ2-2, with 7 nucleotides matching TRBD1. The germline gives CDR1 SGHVS, CDR2 FNYEAQ. The V and J ends lost 5 bases and 6 bases, in that order; junction bases with no gene match: 18. This CDR3 contains 18 residues. The CDR3 spells CASSHSLQGVRHPGELFF. CDR3 bases: TGTGCCAGCAGCCACAGTCTCCAGGGGGTTAGACACCCCGGGGAGCTGTTTTTT.

This rearrangement joins TRBV7-9 to TRBJ1-5; D possibly corresponds to TRBD1 (6 bases). The germline V gene has CDR1 SEHNR and CDR2 FQNEAQ (reference sequence). V dropped 5 bases and J dropped 6 bases, with 20 bases sitting between them. The CDR3 extends over 16 amino acids. CDR3 sequence (DNA): TGTGCCAGCAGCCCTGCCTCGGGGGGGGCTGGTCAGCCCCAGCATTTT. This gives the protein CASSPASGGAGQPQHF.

The chain has TRBV7-9 and TRBJ2-1; 8 bases are shared with TRBD2. The ends lost 5 bases at V and 7 bases at J; junction bases unmatched: 7. The V gene's germline CDR1 is SEHNR and CDR2 FQNEAQ (reference sequence). The CDR3 has 14 residues. Written as DNA, the CDR3 is TGTGCCAGCAGCCCTGGACTAGCAGGGAATGAGCAGTTCTTC. Amino acid sequence: CASSPGLAGNEQFF.

This clonotype was seen a handful of times. The V and J genes are TRBV15 and TRBJ2-3; TRBD2 is a possible D gene (7 bases). There are 15 residues in the CDR3. The V gene lost 3 bases and the J gene lost 4 bases, with 14 bases spanning the gap. The germline gives CDR1 LNHNV, CDR2 YYDKDF (reference sequence). CDR3 sequence (DNA): TGTGCCACCAGCAGCACCTGGGAGGGGGCAGATACGCAGTATTTT. Protein sequence: CATSSTWEGADTQYF.

The chain has TRBV4-3 and TRBJ2-3; no reliable D call. The CDR3 has 16 residues. Trimming pared 3 bases from V and 1 base from J, leaving 14 bases between. Germline CDR1 and CDR2: LGHNA and YSLEER. The CDR3: CASSQRLAVGTDTQYF. The CDR3 DNA is TGCGCCAGCAGCCAGAGACTCGCGGTCGGCACAGATACGCAGTATTTT.

The rearrangement links TRBV7-9 to TRBJ2-5, with 8 bases fitting TRBD2. Germline V gene lookup returns CDR1 SEHNR and CDR2 FQNEAQ (reference sequence). The CDR3 runs to 14 residues. V lost 8 bases to trimming and J lost 5 bases; unmatched junction nucleotides: 10. CDR3 DNA: TGTGCCAGCCGTTTGCGGGAGGCGGGGGAGACCCAGTACTTC. Translation: CASRLREAGETQYF.

This clonotype was seen a few times. V and J are TRBV29-1 and TRBJ2-3; D is unclear. This CDR3 has 13 residues. Trimming took off 4 bases at V and 1 base at J, with 9 bases between the two ends. The germline CDR1 and CDR2 sequences are SQVTM and ANQGSEA. The chain's CDR3 is CSVGFPGTDTQYF. CDR3 sequence (DNA): TGCAGCGTTGGATTCCCGGGCACAGATACGCAGTATTTT.

This clonotype was counted a few times. V and J are TRBV3-1 and TRBJ2-5; the D is unclear. The CDR3 loop spans 14 amino acids. The V and J ends lost 1 base and 3 bases respectively, with 9 bases between them. Germline lookup yields CDR1 LGHDT and CDR2 YNNKEL (reference sequence). The CDR3, as DNA: TGTGCCAGCAGCCAAGCCATTTTAAAAGAGACCCAGTACTTC. Residues: CASSQAILKETQYF.

The rearrangement links TRBV4-1 to TRBJ1-2; possible D gene TRBD1, 5 bases. The germline gives CDR1 MGHRA, CDR2 YSYEKL. The CDR3 is made up of 17 amino acids. Trimming pared 1 base from V and 6 bases from J, leaving 21 bases between. CDR3 coding DNA: TGCGCCAGCAGCCAAGTTGGTAGGGGTCTTACTTTAGATGGCTACACCTTC. Amino acids: CASSQVGRGLTLDGYTF.

V and J are TRBV12-3 or TRBV12-4 and TRBJ1-5, with 7 bases aligning to TRBD1. There are 14 residues in the CDR3. V gave up 5 bases and J gave up 3 bases; unmatched junction bases: 4. The CDR3, as DNA: TGTGCCAGCAGTCCGGGACAGAACAATCAGCCCCAGCATTTT. It is translated as CASSPGQNNQPQHF.

The V gene is TRBV10-3, the J gene TRBJ2-7, with D possibly TRBD1 on 5 matching bases. V dropped 4 bases and J dropped 6 bases, with 13 bases sitting between them. The CDR3 extends over 13 amino acids. Germline V gives CDR1 ENHRY, CDR2 SYGVKD. The CDR3 coding sequence is TGTGCCATCAGTGGGCAGGGTTCTGGCGAGCAGTACTTC. Protein: CAISGQGSGEQYF.

This clonotype has a count of ten or more. This chain joins TRBV4-3 and TRBJ2-7; D possibly corresponds to TRBD2 (5 bases). The V gene's germline CDR1 is LGHNA and CDR2 YSLEER. The CDR3 totals 15 residues. V was trimmed by 0 bases and J by 0 bases, leaving 9 bases between them. CDR3 DNA sequence: TGCGCCAGCAGCCAAGATCGGGGTAGCTCCTACGAGCAGTACTTC. Translating gives CASSQDRGSSYEQYF.

This chain joins TRBV6-6 and TRBJ1-2; D unclear. Deletions cut 5 bases from V and 0 bases from J, with 7 bases between. Germline V gene sequence: CDR1 MNHNY, CDR2 SVGAGI (reference sequence). The CDR3 totals 13 residues. In DNA, the CDR3 is TGTGCCAGCAGTACCCCCACTAACTATGGCTACACCTTC. Its translation is CASSTPTNYGYTF.

In this sample, this clonotype turned up many times. The rearrangement uses TRBV3-1 and TRBJ1-6; no clear D. This CDR3 is 12 amino acids long. The germline V gene encodes CDR1 LGHDT and CDR2 YNNKEL (reference sequence). Trimming pared 4 bases from V and 7 bases from J, leaving 5 bases between. The CDR3 spells CASSRSNSPLHF. As DNA, the CDR3 is TGTGCCAGCAGCCGGTCAAATTCACCCCTCCACTTT.

There are a few counts of this clonotype. The rearrangement links TRBV15 to TRBJ2-7; perhaps D is TRBD1 or TRBD2 (5 bases each). V lost 5 bases, J lost 2 bases, and 10 bases lay in between. The CDR3 is made up of 13 amino acids. Germline CDR1 is LNHNV and CDR2 is YYDKDF (reference sequence). The CDR3 coding sequence is TGTGCCACCAGCGGGGACCTTACCTACGAGCAGTACTTC. It encodes CATSGDLTYEQYF.